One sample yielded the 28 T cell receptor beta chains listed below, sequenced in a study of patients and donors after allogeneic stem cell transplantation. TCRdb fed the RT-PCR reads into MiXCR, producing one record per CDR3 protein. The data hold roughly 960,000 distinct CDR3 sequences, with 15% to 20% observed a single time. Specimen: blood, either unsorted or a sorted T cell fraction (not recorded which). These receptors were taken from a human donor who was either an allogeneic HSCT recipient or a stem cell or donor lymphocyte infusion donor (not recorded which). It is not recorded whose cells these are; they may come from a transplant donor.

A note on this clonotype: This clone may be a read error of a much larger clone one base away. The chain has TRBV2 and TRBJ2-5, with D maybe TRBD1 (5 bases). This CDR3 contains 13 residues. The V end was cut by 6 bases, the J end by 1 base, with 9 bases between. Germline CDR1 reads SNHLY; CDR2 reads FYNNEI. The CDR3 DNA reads TGTGCCAGCAGGACAGACCTCCAAGAGACCCAGTACTTC. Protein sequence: CASRTDLQETQYF.

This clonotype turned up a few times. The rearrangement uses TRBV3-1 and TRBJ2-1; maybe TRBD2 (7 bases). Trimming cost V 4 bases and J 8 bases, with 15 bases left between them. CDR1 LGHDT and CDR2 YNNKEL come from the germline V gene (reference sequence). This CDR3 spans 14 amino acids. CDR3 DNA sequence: TGTGCCAGCAGCCGCCTCGGGGGGCTGGATGAGCAGTTCTTC. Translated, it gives CASSRLGGLDEQFF.

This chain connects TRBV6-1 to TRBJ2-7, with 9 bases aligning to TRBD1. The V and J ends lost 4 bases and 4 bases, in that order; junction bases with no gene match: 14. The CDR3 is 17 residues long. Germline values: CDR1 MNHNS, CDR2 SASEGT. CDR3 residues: CASSGDRGLERRYEQYF. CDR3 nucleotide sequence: TGTGCCAGCAGTGGAGACAGGGGGTTGGAAAGACGGTACGAGCAGTACTTC.

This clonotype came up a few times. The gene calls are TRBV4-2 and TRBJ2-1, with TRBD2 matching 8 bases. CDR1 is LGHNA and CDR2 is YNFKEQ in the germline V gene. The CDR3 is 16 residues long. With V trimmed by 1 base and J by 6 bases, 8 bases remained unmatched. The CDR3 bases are TGTGCCAGCAGCCAAGTGAGGACTAGCTTCGGCAATGAGCAGTTCTTC. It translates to CASSQVRTSFGNEQFF.

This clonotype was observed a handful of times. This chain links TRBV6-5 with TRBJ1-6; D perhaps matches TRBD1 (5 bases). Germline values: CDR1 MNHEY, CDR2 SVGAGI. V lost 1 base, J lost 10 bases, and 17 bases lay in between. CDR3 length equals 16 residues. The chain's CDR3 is CASSYWVTVTNSPLHF. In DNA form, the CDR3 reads TGTGCCAGCAGTTACTGGGTGACAGTCACAAACTCACCCCTCCACTTT.

CDR3 bases: TGCAGTGCTACTCATCTTATGGGGCGGGTAGACGAGCAGTACTTC. Its protein is CSATHLMGRVDEQYF. This chain joins TRBV20-1 and TRBJ2-7, with D perhaps given as TRBD1 or TRBD2 (5 bases each). CDR1 is DFQATT and CDR2 is SNEGSKA in the germline V gene (reference sequence). Trimming cost V 4 bases and J 5 bases, with 21 bases left between them. The CDR3 length is 15 residues.

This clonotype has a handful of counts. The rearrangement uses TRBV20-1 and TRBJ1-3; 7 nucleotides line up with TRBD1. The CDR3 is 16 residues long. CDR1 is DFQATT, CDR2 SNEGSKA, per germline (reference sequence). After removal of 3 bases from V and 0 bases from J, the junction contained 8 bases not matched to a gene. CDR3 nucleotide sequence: TGCAGTGCTAGCCCGGGACAGCGAAACTCTGGAAACACCATATATTTT. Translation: CSASPGQRNSGNTIYF.

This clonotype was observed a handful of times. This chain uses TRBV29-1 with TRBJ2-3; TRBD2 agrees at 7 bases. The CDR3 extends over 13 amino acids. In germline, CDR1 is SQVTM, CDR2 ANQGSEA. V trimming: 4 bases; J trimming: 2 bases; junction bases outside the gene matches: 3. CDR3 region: CSVGGGFTDTQYF. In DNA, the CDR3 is TGCAGCGTTGGGGGGGGGTTCACAGATACGCAGTATTTT.

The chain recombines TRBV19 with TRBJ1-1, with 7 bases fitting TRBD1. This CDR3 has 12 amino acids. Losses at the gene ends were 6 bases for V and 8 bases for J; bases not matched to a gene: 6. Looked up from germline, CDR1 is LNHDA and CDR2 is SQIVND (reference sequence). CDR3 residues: CASSPGTVEAFF. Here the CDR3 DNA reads TGTGCCAGTAGCCCCGGGACAGTGGAAGCTTTCTTT.

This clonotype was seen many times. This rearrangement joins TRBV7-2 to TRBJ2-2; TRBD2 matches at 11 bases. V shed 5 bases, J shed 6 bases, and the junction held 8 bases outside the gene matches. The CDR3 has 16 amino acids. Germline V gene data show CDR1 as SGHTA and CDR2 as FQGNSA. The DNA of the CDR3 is TGTGCCAGCAGCCCAACTAGCGGGAGTATCGCCGGGGAGCTGTTTTTT. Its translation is CASSPTSGSIAGELFF. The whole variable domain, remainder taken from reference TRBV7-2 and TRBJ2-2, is GAGVSQSPSNKVTEKGKDVELRCDPISGHTALYWYRQSLGQGLEFLIYFQGNSAPDKSGLPSDRFSAERTGGSVSTLTIQRTQQEDSAVYLCASSPTSGSIAGELFFGEGSRLTVL.

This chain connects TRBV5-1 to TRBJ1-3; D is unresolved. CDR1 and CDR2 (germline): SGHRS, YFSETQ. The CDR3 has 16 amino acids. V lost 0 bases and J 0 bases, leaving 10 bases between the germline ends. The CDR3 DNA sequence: TGCGCCAGCAGCTTGGAGGGTTTGAGCTCTGGAAACACCATATATTTT. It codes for CASSLEGLSSGNTIYF.

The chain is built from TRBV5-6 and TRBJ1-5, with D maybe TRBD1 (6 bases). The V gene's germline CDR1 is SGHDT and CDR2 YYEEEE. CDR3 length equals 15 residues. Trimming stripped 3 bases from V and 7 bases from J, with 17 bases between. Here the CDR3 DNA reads TGTGCCAGCAGCTCTGCCTGGGGGGGCCAACAGCCCCAGCATTTT. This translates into CASSSAWGGQQPQHF.

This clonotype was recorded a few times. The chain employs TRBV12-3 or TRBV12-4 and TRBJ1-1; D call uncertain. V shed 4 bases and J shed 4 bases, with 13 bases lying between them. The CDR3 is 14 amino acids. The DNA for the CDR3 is TGTGCCAGCAGTTCTAGGCGGCTCTCCACTGAAGCTTTCTTT. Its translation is CASSSRRLSTEAFF.

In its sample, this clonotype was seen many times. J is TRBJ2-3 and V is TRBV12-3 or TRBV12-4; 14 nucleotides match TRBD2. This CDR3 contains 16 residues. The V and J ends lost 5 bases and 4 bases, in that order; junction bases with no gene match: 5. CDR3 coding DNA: TGTGCCAGCAGTCTATCGACTAGCGGGAGGGCAGATACGCAGTATTTT. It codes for CASSLSTSGRADTQYF.

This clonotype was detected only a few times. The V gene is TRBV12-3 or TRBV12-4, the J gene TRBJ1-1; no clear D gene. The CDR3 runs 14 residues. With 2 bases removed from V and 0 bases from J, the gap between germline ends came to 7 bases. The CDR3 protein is CASSLRIMNTEAFF. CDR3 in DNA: TGTGCCAGCAGTTTACGGATCATGAACACTGAAGCTTTCTTT.

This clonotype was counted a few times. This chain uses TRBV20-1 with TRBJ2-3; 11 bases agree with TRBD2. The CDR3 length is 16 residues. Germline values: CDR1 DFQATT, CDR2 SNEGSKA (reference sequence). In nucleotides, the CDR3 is TGCAGAACAGAGGGACTAGCGGAGAAAGGCGCAGATACGCAGTATTTT. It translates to CRTEGLAEKGADTQYF.

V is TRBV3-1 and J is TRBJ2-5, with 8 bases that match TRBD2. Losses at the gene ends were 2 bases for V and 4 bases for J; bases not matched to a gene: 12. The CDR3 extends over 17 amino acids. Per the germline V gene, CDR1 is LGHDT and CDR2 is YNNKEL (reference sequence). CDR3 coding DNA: TGTGCCAGCAGCCAACGTAAACCTTTAGCGGGAAGAGAGACCCAGTACTTC. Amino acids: CASSQRKPLAGRETQYF.

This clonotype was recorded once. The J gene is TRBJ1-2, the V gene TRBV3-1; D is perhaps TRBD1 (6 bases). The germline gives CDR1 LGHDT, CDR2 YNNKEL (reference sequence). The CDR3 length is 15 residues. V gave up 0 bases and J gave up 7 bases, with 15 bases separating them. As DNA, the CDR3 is TGTGCCAGCAGCCAAGATCACAGGGTGACGGGTGGCTACACCTTC. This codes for CASSQDHRVTGGYTF.

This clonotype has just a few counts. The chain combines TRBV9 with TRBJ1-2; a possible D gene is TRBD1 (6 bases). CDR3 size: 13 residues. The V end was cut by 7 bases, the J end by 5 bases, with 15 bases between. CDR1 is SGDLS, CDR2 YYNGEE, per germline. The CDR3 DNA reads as TGTGCCAGCGGACAGCTAAGTACTTATGGCTACACCTTC. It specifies CASGQLSTYGYTF.

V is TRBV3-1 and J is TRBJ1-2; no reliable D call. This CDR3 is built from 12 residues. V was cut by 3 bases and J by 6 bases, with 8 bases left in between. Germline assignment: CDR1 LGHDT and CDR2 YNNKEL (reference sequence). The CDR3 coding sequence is TGTGCCAGCAGCCAGGCCAGAGATGGCTACACCTTC. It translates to CASSQARDGYTF.

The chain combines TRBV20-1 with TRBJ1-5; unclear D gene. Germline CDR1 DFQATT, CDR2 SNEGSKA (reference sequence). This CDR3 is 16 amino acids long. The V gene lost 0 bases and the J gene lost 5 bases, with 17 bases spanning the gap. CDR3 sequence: CSARDYRGGNDQPQHF. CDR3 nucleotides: TGCAGTGCTAGAGATTATCGCGGAGGGAACGATCAGCCCCAGCATTTT.

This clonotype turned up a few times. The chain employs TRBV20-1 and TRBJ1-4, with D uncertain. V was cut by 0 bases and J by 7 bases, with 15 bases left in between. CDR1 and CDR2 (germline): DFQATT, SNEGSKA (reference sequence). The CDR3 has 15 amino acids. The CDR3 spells CSARERGSLGEKLFF. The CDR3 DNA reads TGCAGTGCTAGAGAACGAGGATCCTTGGGTGAAAAACTGTTTTTT.

The CDR3, as DNA: TGCGCCAGCAGCCAAGATTTAGGACAGGGGGATACGCAGTATTTT. Protein product: CASSQDLGQGDTQYF. V gene TRBV4-3 combines with J gene TRBJ2-3, with TRBD1 matching over 9 bases. Germline CDR1 is LGHNA and CDR2 is YSLEER. V was clipped by 0 bases and J by 6 bases; unmatched bases: 4. This CDR3 is built from 15 residues.

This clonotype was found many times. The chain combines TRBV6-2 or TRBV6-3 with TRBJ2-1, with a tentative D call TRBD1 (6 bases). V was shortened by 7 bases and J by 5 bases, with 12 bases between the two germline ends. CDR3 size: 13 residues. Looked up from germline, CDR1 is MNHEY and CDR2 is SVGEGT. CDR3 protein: CASNLGQHNEQFF. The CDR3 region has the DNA TGTGCCAGCAACCTCGGACAGCACAATGAGCAGTTCTTC.

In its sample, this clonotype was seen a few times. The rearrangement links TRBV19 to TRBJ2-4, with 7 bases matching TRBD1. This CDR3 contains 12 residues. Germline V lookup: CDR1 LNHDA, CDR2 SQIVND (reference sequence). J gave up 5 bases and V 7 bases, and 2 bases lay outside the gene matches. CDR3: CASMGTENIQYF. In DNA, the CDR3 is TGTGCCAGTATGGGGACAGAAAACATTCAGTACTTC. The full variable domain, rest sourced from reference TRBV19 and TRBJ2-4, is DGGITQSPKYLFRKEGQNVTLSCEQNLNHDAMYWYRQDPGQGLRLIYYSQIVNDFQKGDIAEGYSVSREKKESFPLTVTSAQKNPTAFYLCASMGTENIQYFGAGTRLSVL.

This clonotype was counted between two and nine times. The CDR3 region has the DNA TGTGCCATCAGTGAGTCGCAGCCGGGTGGCAATCAGCCCCAGCATTTT. Its protein product is CAISESQPGGNQPQHF. V usage is TRBV10-3 and J usage is TRBJ1-5; D uncertain. V was shortened by 0 bases and J by 2 bases, with 11 bases between the two germline ends. Germline assignment: CDR1 ENHRY and CDR2 SYGVKD. The length of the CDR3 is 16 residues.

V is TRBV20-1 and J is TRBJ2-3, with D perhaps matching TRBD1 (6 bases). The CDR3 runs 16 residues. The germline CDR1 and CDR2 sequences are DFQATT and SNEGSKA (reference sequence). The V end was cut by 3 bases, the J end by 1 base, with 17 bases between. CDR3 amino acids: CSARRNRVGGTDTQYF. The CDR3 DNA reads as TGCAGTGCTAGGAGAAACAGGGTTGGAGGCACAGATACGCAGTATTTT.

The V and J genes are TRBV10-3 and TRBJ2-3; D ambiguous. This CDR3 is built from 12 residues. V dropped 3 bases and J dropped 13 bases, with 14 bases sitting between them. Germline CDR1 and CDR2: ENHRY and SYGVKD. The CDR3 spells CAISERQHAEYF. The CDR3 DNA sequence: TGTGCCATCAGTGAACGGCAGCACGCCGAGTATTTT.